The clone carrying this TCR beta chain was picked up a small number of times. As yet, its antigen is unknown. The data were obtained in a study of cytomegalovirus exposure and HLA in healthy donors. Deletions cut 5 bases from V and 4 bases from J, with 12 bases between. CDR3 length: 13 residues. From germline, CDR1 is SGHTA and CDR2 FQGNSA. Study-wide results and limits: Subsequent analysis found a tendency for first-cohort TCR clusters to co-occur within the 90 to 150 validation repertoires. According to the study, 160 or so TCR beta chains were cytomegalovirus-associated.

Method: immunoSEQ multiplex PCR; TCRdb's copy keeps in-frame clones and lacks some. The sample shows over 150,000 clones, roughly 86% of them seen only once. This TCR was sampled from a woman between 18 and 30 years old in good health and CMV-seropositive. The chain couples TRBV7-2 to TRBJ2-7; D possibly corresponds to TRBD2 (6 bases). The sample was PBMCs. Written as DNA, the CDR3 is TGTGCCAGCAGCCCCACGGAGGGATACGAGCAGTACTTC. It is translated as CASSPTEGYEQYF.